Each of the 20 T cell receptor beta chains below was sequenced from the same sample in a study of control samples from healthy donors and cancer patients. Measured with immunoSEQ multiplex PCR; TCRdb has only the in-frame clones, and not every one. The sample contains under 450,000 clones, 80% to 95% of which appear only once. Sequencing was performed on PBMCs. The receptor set was obtained from a man aged 40-49 years with head and neck cancer.

The CDR3 loop is CASSPLGGQAEQYF. CDR3 bases: TGTGCCAGCAGTCCCCTGGGGGGTCAGGCCGAGCAGTACTTC. The rearrangement joins TRBV7-3 to TRBJ2-7; possibly TRBD2 for D (6 bases). The V end was cut by 6 bases, the J end by 6 bases, with 18 bases between. The CDR3 spans 14 residues. The germline CDR1 and CDR2 sequences are SGHTA and FQGTGA.

This rearrangement joins TRBV21-1 to TRBJ2-7; TRBD2 is the table's D call and was not checked against the DNA. TRBV21-1 is marked as a pseudogene. This CDR3 contains 17 residues. CDR3 nucleotide sequence: TGTGCCAGCAGCACTACCCTCGGGGTTTTTGACTCCTACGAGCAGTACTTC. Amino acid sequence: CASSTTLGVFDSYEQYF.

V and J are TRBV7-9 and TRBJ2-7; D is unresolved. V lost 3 bases, J lost 0 bases, and 21 bases lay in between. The CDR3 is 18 residues long. The germline V gene encodes CDR1 SEHNR and CDR2 FQNEAQ (reference sequence). CDR3 nucleotides: TGTGCCAGCAGCTTTAGCCAGACAAGCAAGGTGGGCTCCTACGAGCAGTACTTC. Its translation: CASSFSQTSKVGSYEQYF.

The chain carries TRBV12-5 and TRBJ1-5, with 7 bases aligning to TRBD1. This CDR3 contains 12 residues. Losses at the gene ends were 6 bases for V and 4 bases for J; bases not matched to a gene: 0. The V gene's germline CDR1 is LGHNT and CDR2 FRNRAP. The CDR3 loop is CASGTGNQPQHF. The CDR3 region has the DNA TGTGCTAGTGGGACAGGGAATCAGCCCCAGCATTTT.

V is TRBV30 and J is TRBJ2-7; D may be TRBD1 or TRBD2 (5 bases each). In germline, CDR1 is GTSNPN, CDR2 SVGIG (reference sequence). Trimming shortened V by 5 bases and J by 7 bases, and 18 bases separated the two germline ends. CDR3 size: 13 residues. For the CDR3, the DNA is TGTGCCTGGGAGGGGCCAGGACAACGGGAGCAGTACTTC. Translating gives CAWEGPGQREQYF.

V gene TRBV12-5 combines with J gene TRBJ2-3; 7 bases are a match to TRBD1. This CDR3 contains 16 residues. Trimming took 0 bases from V and 1 from J; bases not matched to a gene: 4. The germline V gene has CDR1 LGHNT and CDR2 FRNRAP. CDR3 residues: CASGLVRGQGTDTQYF. For the CDR3, the DNA is TGTGCTAGTGGTTTGGTACGAGGACAGGGCACAGATACGCAGTATTTT.

The V and J genes are TRBV7-9 and TRBJ1-1; possible D gene TRBD1, 6 bases. CDR3 length: 13 residues. Between the trimmed V and J ends, which lost 4 bases and 5 bases, there was a span of 11 bases. Germline CDR1 SEHNR, CDR2 FQNEAQ (reference sequence). CDR3 protein: CASSSQGRTEAFF. The CDR3 DNA sequence: TGTGCCAGCAGCTCACAGGGCCGGACTGAAGCTTTCTTT.

The rearrangement links TRBV5-6 to TRBJ1-5, with D perhaps matching TRBD1 (5 bases). V dropped 4 bases and J dropped 0 bases, with 11 bases sitting between them. This CDR3 has 15 residues. The V gene's germline CDR1 is SGHDT and CDR2 YYEEEE. CDR3 protein: CASSTRGYSNQPQHF. CDR3 bases: TGTGCCAGCAGCACACGGGGGTATAGCAATCAGCCCCAGCATTTT.

This chain connects TRBV12-5 to TRBJ2-5; 9 positions agree with TRBD2. This CDR3 contains 13 residues. The germline V gene has CDR1 LGHNT and CDR2 FRNRAP. Germline trimming cut 5 bases from V and 4 bases from J; bases unmatched to any gene: 2. DNA for the CDR3: TGTGCTAGTGGTATGACTAGCGGAGAGACCCAGTACTTC. It yields the protein CASGMTSGETQYF. The whole variable domain, filled in from reference TRBV12-5 and TRBJ2-5, reads DARVTQTPRHKVTEMGQEVTMRCQPILGHNTVFWYRQTMMQGLELLAYFRNRAPLDDSGMPKDRFSAEMPDATLATLKIQPSEPRDSAVYFCASGMTSGETQYFGPGTRLLVL.

V usage is TRBV5-6 and J usage is TRBJ2-1; 9 positions match TRBD2. The V gene's germline CDR1 is SGHDT and CDR2 YYEEEE. Germline trimming cut 1 base from V and 4 bases from J; bases unmatched to any gene: 9. The CDR3 loop spans 17 amino acids. DNA of the CDR3: TGTGCCAGCAGCTTGATCTTCGCGGGGGGGCCGTACAATGAGCAGTTCTTC. Translation: CASSLIFAGGPYNEQFF.

V gene TRBV7-3 combines with J gene TRBJ2-2, with TRBD2 identical over 13 bases. There are 17 residues in the CDR3. Germline-derived CDR1 and CDR2 are SGHTA and FQGTGA. The V gene end was trimmed by 2 bases and the J gene end by 4 bases; junction bases not matched to a gene: 4. For the CDR3, the DNA is TGTGCCAGCAGCTTAGGACTAGCGGGGGTTCCCACCGGGGAGCTGTTTTTT. Amino acids: CASSLGLAGVPTGELFF.

This clone is a singleton in its sample. This sequence joins TRBV6-5 and TRBJ2-3; D uncertain. Germline values: CDR1 MNHEY, CDR2 SVGAGI. This CDR3 has 13 amino acids. V was cut by 6 bases and J by 6 bases, with 13 bases left in between. The CDR3 protein is CASRNQWRDTQYF. Written as DNA, the CDR3 is TGTGCCAGCAGGAACCAGTGGCGCGATACGCAGTATTTT.

The chain links TRBV10-2 to TRBJ2-3; 11 nucleotides agree with TRBD2. In germline, CDR1 is WSHSY, CDR2 SAAADI. This CDR3 has 16 amino acids. V was pared by 8 bases and J by 2 bases, with 9 bases of the junction left unmatched. The CDR3 DNA follows: TGCGCCAGCGCCGGGACTAGCGGTTGGATCACAGATACGCAGTATTTT. As protein: CASAGTSGWITDTQYF.

This sequence joins TRBV5-1 and TRBJ2-7; D ambiguous. Germline CDR1 is SGHRS and CDR2 is YFSETQ. The CDR3 has 15 amino acids. Trimming took off 0 bases at V and 1 base at J, with 11 bases between the two ends. As DNA, the CDR3 is TGCGCCAGCAGCTTGGCCTTGGCGGTTTCCTACGAGCAGTACTTC. Translated, it gives CASSLALAVSYEQYF.

The V gene is TRBV7-3, the J gene TRBJ2-5, with a weak D call TRBD2 (5 bases). Germline CDR1 SGHTA, CDR2 FQGTGA. The ends were cut back, 5 bases at V and 7 bases at J, with 17 bases in the middle. There are 14 residues in the CDR3. The CDR3 is CASSPLGSEGTQYF. The CDR3 DNA reads TGTGCCAGCAGCCCACTCGGGTCTGAGGGGACCCAGTACTTC.

The chain combines TRBV28 with TRBJ2-7; 7 bases are shared with TRBD2. CDR3 size: 13 residues. The junction had 5 bases not matched to a gene; V was cut back by 6 bases and J by 3 bases. Germline assignment: CDR1 MDHEN and CDR2 SYDVKM. DNA for the CDR3: TGTGCCAGCAGGGATAGCGGGTACTACGAGCAGTACTTC. Translated: CASRDSGYYEQYF. Full variable domain (missing parts from reference TRBV28 and TRBJ2-7): DVKVTQSSRYLVKRTGEKVFLECVQDMDHENMFWYRQDPGLGLRLIYFSYDVKMKEKGDIPEGYSVSREKKERFSLILESASTNQTSMYLCASRDSGYYEQYFGPGTRLTVT.

The rearrangement uses TRBV12-5 and TRBJ2-2; 9 positions match TRBD1. In germline, CDR1 is LGHNT, CDR2 FRNRAP. The length of the CDR3 is 17 residues. V lost 4 bases to trimming and J lost 4 bases; unmatched junction nucleotides: 10. The CDR3 DNA follows: TGTGCTAGTGGTTCATCTCCCTTGGGACAGGGCACCGGGGAGCTGTTTTTT. Translated: CASGSSPLGQGTGELFF.

The chain links TRBV3-1 (or the pseudogene TRBV3-2) to TRBJ2-7; 11 bases line up with TRBD2. Germline CDR1 LGHDT, CDR2 YNNKEL (reference sequence). V dropped 0 bases and J dropped 3; count of bases not matched to a gene: 7. The CDR3 length is 17 residues. CDR3 loop: CASSQDILAGVYYEQYF. In DNA, the CDR3 is TGTGCCAGCAGCCAAGATATACTAGCGGGAGTCTACTACGAGCAGTACTTC.

The rearrangement uses TRBV2 and TRBJ2-7; D unclear. CDR3 length: 11 amino acids. V was pared by 5 bases and J by 6 bases, with 8 bases between. CDR1 and CDR2 (germline): SNHLY, FYNNEI. The CDR3 DNA follows: TGTGCCAGCAGTCCCCGGACCGAGCAGTACTTC. It codes for CASSPRTEQYF.

The chain is built from TRBV24-1 and TRBJ2-7, with D uncertain. Germline CDR1 KGHDR, CDR2 SFDVKD. V lost 3 bases to trimming and J lost 9 bases, with 17 bases between them. The CDR3 loop spans 14 amino acids. CDR3 bases: TGTGCCACCAGTGATCGCGGTTCCTCCGAAGGGCAGTACTTC. Amino acids: CATSDRGSSEGQYF.